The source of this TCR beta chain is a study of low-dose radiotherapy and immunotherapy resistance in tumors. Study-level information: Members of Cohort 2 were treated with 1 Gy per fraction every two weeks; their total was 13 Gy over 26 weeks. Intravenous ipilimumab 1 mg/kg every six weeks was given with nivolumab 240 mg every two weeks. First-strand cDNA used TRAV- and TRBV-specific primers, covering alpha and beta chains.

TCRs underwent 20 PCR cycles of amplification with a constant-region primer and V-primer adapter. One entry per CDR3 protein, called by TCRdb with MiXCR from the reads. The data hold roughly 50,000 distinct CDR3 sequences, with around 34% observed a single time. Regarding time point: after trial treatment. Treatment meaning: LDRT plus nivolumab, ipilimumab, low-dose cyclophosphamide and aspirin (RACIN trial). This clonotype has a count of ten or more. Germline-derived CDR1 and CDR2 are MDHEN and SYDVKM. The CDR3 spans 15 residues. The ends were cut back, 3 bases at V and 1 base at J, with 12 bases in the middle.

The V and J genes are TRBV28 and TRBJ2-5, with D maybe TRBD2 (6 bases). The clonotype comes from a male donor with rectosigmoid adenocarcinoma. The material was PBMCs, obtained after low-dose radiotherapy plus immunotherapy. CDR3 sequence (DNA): TGTGCCAGCAGTTTGGAGGGTTTGCCCCAAGAGACCCAGTACTTC. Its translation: CASSLEGLPQETQYF.